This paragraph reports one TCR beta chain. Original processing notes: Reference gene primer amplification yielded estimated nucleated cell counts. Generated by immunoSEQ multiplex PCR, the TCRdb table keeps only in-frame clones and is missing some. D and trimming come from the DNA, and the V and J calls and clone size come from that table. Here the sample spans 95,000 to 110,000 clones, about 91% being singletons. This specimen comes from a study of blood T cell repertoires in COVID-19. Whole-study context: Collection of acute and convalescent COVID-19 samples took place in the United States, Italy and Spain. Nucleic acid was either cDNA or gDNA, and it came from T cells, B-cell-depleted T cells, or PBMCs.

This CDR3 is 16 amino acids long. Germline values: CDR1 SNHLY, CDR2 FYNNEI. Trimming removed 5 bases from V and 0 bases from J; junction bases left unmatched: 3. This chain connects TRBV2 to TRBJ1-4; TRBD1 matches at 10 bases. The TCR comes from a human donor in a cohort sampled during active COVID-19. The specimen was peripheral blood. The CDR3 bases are TGTGCCAGCAGTAGGGACAGGGGAGCAACTAATGAAAAACTGTTTTTT. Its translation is CASSRDRGATNEKLFF.